This T cell receptor beta chain was obtained from a study of CD8 T cells in Susac syndrome (dated by TCRdb to the late 2010s). General notes on the study: Whether CD8+ T cell activation and differentiation in Susac syndrome was antigen driven was tested using repertoire sequencing. Study-level results and caveats: The number of individuals in the TCR sequencing and HLA analysis was recognized as being relatively small.

Details on this clonotype: Its antigen has not been determined. The sample holds no much larger clone one base away, and base qualities are not on file.

Peripheral blood CD8+ and CD4+ T cells from healthy donors, Susac syndrome patients and multiple sclerosis patients were profiled by high-throughput TCR beta sequencing. Treatment-naive patients with stable or active relapsing-remitting disease fulfilling revised McDonald criteria were used as multiple sclerosis controls. CD8+ TEMRA cells were enriched by FACS, while bulk CD8+ and CD4+ T cells were purified by magnetic negative isolation. Blood was collected in EDTA tubes and processed within 24 hours, with PBMCs isolated through density gradient centrifugation. PBMCs destined for TCR sequencing were cryopreserved in liquid nitrogen and later thawed in a 37 °C water bath. Purity of sorted or isolated CD4+, CD8+ and CD8+ TEMRA cells was at least 90%. V is trimmed back by 7 bases and J by 7 bases, and the junction contains 10 bases that no gene match accounts for. Its CDR3 holds 12 amino acids, cysteine through phenylalanine. The read is trimmed to its CDR3 DNA, 36 bases read in frame from base 1. CDR1 SQVTM and CDR2 ANQGSEA are derived from the germline V gene.

RNA was extracted with the RNeasy kit and about 0.5 to 1 ug was reverse transcribed using random hexamers. The immunoSEQ multiplex PCR assay, covering 54 Vbeta and 13 Jbeta segments, was used to amplify TCR beta CDR3 regions. Bias from PCR amplification was corrected by using a synthetic template baseline for primer optimization and for computational correction. The paper's data handling went like this. Reads were assigned to V, D and J genes according to IMGT and analyzed in immunoSEQ Analyzer, with only productive sequences retained. Clonality was calculated as one minus the Shannon entropy normalized by log2 of the number of productive unique sequences. For each patient and control, public and private clones were evaluated within the 100 most prevalent clones. Clones were defined as Susac-specific when absent from the healthy and MS cohorts, from roughly 1,000 published viral clones and from other ImmuneACCESS disease sequences. The public reads were run again by TCRdb, first through fastp at Q25 and then through MiXCR, and only productive beta chains were kept. Entries that share a CDR3 protein sequence are merged under the most common genes and DNA. TCRdb's processing, not the authors', yielded these V and J calls. The sample has roughly 130,000 distinct CDR3 sequences on record, about 94% of them singletons. The ten top clones hold over 0.1% of the sample.

This receptor was taken from a human donor with multiple sclerosis. Recombination connected TRBV29-1 to TRBJ2-7, and 7 junctional nucleotides match TRBD1. The specimen sequenced was CD4+ T cells from PBMCs. The CDR3: CSASRDRREQYF. The base sequence is TGCAGCGCTAGCCGGGACAGAAGGGAGCAGTACTTC.